This T cell receptor beta chain is from a study of blood T cell repertoires in COVID-19. The wider study: The origin of the acute and convalescent COVID-19 samples was the United States, Italy and Spain. PBMCs, B-cell-depleted T cells, or T cells provided the cDNA or gDNA that made up the material.

How the authors handled the data: Amplification with reference gene primers provided the estimates of nucleated cell counts. The protocol was immunoSEQ multiplex PCR, while the TCRdb copy is restricted to in-frame clones and leaves out a portion. V and J calls and clone size are copied from that table; D and trimming were computed from the DNA. Here the sample spans around 280,000 clones, 75% to 90% being singletons. The germline V gene has CDR1 SGHTA and CDR2 FQGNSA. Trimming stripped 2 bases from V and 6 bases from J, with 14 bases between. The CDR3 contains 14 residues. The chain couples TRBV7-2 to TRBJ2-7; perhaps TRBD2 as D (5 bases). The sequenced sample consisted of peripheral blood. The TCR comes from a woman younger than 45 who had recovered from COVID-19. The CDR3 DNA reads TGTGCCAGCAGCTTAACTAGGCCAGCAGGCGAGCAGTACTTC. Translation gives CASSLTRPAGEQYF.